A single sample is the source of the 8 T cell receptor beta chains below, sequenced in a study of cytomegalovirus exposure and HLA in healthy donors. PCR involved 60 Vbeta and 13 Jbeta primers. Using immunoSEQ multiplex PCR, the repertoire was profiled, and TCRdb retains in-frame clones only, with some absent. Its table lists about 210,000 clones. Sequenced sample: PBMCs. Source of these receptors: a woman aged 25 to 39 in good health and CMV-seropositive.

The CDR3 DNA follows: TGTGCCAGCAGTGATCGGACTAGCACAGATACGCAGTATTTT. Translated: CASSDRTSTDTQYF. This chain connects TRBV6-1 to TRBJ2-3; tentative D call: TRBD2 (5 bases). Trimming stripped 3 bases from V and 0 bases from J, with 7 bases between. There are 14 residues in the CDR3. CDR1 and CDR2 (germline): MNHNS, SASEGT.

The chain employs TRBV6-1 and TRBJ1-5, with D unclear. Trimming removed 2 bases from V and 11 bases from J, with 10 bases in between. This CDR3 spans 12 amino acids. CDR1 MNHNS and CDR2 SASEGT come from the germline V gene. Here the CDR3 reads CASSEHSGSQHF. CDR3 DNA sequence: TGTGCCAGCAGTGAACATTCGGGATCCCAGCATTTT.

This chain links TRBV6-6 with TRBJ1-2; D possibly corresponds to TRBD1 (5 bases). The CDR3 has 14 amino acids. V lost 2 bases to trimming and J lost 4 bases, with 11 bases between them. The germline V gene encodes CDR1 MNHNY and CDR2 SVGAGI (reference sequence). CDR3 amino acids: CASSYGGTSYGYTF. The CDR3 DNA sequence: TGTGCCAGCAGTTACGGGGGGACTTCCTATGGCTACACCTTC.

The CDR3 sequence is CASSPPTGEQYF. CDR3 nucleotide sequence: TGTGCCAGCAGTCCCCCGACCGGGGAGCAGTACTTC. The V and J genes are TRBV27 and TRBJ2-7; unclear D gene. Germline loops: CDR1 MNHEY, CDR2 SMNVEV (reference sequence). This CDR3 comprises 12 residues. V was trimmed by 5 bases and J by 7 bases, leaving 12 bases between them.

The rearrangement uses TRBV12-5 and TRBJ2-1; D not certain. V shed 0 bases and J shed 6 bases, with 9 bases lying between them. The CDR3 has 14 amino acids. The germline CDR1 and CDR2 sequences are LGHNT and FRNRAP. The CDR3 DNA reads TGTGCTAGTGGTTTGGTAGGCGGCGTCAATGAGCAGTTCTTC. Translation gives CASGLVGGVNEQFF.

This sequence joins TRBV28 and TRBJ2-1; TRBD1 matches at 9 bases. After removal of 9 bases from V and 8 bases from J, the junction contained 8 bases not matched to a gene. CDR3 length: 13 amino acids. Germline-derived CDR1 and CDR2 are MDHEN and SYDVKM. The CDR3 region has the DNA TGTGCCAGTTTCCGGACAGGGGATCATGAGCAGTTCTTC. Its protein is CASFRTGDHEQFF.

The chain uses TRBV18 and TRBJ2-3; 11 nucleotides line up with TRBD2. The CDR3 sequence is 14 residues long. Germline-derived CDR1 and CDR2 are KGHSH and LQKENI. Trimming took 5 bases from V and 5 from J; bases not matched to a gene: 3. CDR3 nucleotide sequence: TGTGCCAGCTCAAGGGGGACTAGCGGAGATACGCAGTATTTT. Encoded protein: CASSRGTSGDTQYF.

This chain links TRBV27 with TRBJ2-5; 8 bases fit TRBD1. Germline loops: CDR1 MNHEY, CDR2 SMNVEV (reference sequence). The length of the CDR3 is 13 residues. With V trimmed by 8 bases and J by 5 bases, 7 bases remained unmatched. CDR3 region: CASHRQGMETQYF. CDR3 DNA sequence: TGTGCCAGCCACCGACAGGGGATGGAGACCCAGTACTTC.